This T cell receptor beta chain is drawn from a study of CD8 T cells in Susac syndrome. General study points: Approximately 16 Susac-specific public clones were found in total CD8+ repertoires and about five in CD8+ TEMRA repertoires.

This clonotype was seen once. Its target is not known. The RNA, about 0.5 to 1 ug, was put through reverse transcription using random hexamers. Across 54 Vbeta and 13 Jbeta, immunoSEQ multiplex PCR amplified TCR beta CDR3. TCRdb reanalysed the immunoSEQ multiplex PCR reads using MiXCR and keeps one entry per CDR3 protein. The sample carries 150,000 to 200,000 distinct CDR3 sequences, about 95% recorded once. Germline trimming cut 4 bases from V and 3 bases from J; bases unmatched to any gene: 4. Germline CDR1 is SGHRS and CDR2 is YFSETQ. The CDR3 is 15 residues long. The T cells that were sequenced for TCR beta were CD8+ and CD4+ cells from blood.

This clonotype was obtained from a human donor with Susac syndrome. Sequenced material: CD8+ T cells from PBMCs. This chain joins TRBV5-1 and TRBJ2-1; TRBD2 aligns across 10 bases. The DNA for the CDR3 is TGCGCCAGCAGCGCAAGCGGGGGGGACTACAATGAGCAGTTCTTC. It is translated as CASSASGGDYNEQFF.